This T cell receptor (beta chain) was recorded in a study of T cells after yellow fever vaccination. As for the study in general: Where fractions had low cell numbers, libraries were prepared from them with the SMART-Seq v4 Ultra Low Input RNA kit. Whole-study findings and limits: The bulk population could contribute abundant contaminating clonotypes to FACS-sorted repertoires.

The sample holds many counts of this clonotype. Its antigen remains unidentified. V shed 6 bases and J 2 bases; nucleotides not matched to a gene: 3. The CDR3 sequence is 13 residues long. Germline assignment: CDR1 DFQATT and CDR2 SNEGSKA (reference sequence). Template switching by 5'RACE produced TCR cDNA, adding a universal primer site and UMIs. One entry per CDR3 protein results from TCRdb running MiXCR on the 5' RACE reads. The sample has 610,000 or so distinct CDR3 sequences, around 12% seen once. The chain couples TRBV20-1 to TRBJ2-7; 11 nucleotides align to TRBD2. Material: PBMCs, obtained on the day of the yellow fever booster vaccination. The receptor was isolated from a man aged 30-40 years who received the YFV17D yellow fever vaccine. The chain's CDR3 is CSAGTSGTYEQYF. The CDR3, as DNA: TGCAGTGCCGGGACTAGCGGTACCTACGAGCAGTACTTC.